This is a list of T cell receptor beta chains from one sample in a study of blood T cells in healthy people across ages. MiXCR, applied by TCRdb to the 5' RACE reads, yields one record per CDR3 protein. Seen here are almost 550,000 distinct CDR3 sequences, approximately 25% observed once, and the top ten hold 7.5% to 9%. A further study also used this sample, focusing on T cells of mothers and their children.

The specimen was blood. These receptors were obtained from a boy younger than 18 in good health. The CDR3 runs from the conserved cysteine through the conserved F or W. D genes are given only for firm matches. Where a row states a size, it is once, few, many or the class of an expanded clone; other rows omit it.

V gene	clone size	J gene	D gene	CDR3 protein	CDR3 DNA
TRBV20-1	.	TRBJ2-4	TRBD1	CSAPWTGMPLAKNIQYF	TGCAGTGCTCCATGGACAGGGATGCCCCTAGCCAAAAACATTCAGTACTTC
TRBV21-1	.	TRBJ2-7	.	CASSKRRMTAYEQYF	TGTGCCAGCAGCAAAAGGCGAATGACCGCCTACGAGCAGTACTTC
TRBV14	few	TRBJ2-1	TRBD2	CASSQDLTGGPNEQFF	TGTGCCAGCAGCCAAGATCTGACGGGAGGCCCTAATGAGCAGTTCTTC
TRBV6-2/TRBV6-3	.	TRBJ2-7	.	CASSFPGGDYEQYF	TGTGCCAGCAGTTTTCCAGGTGGGGACTACGAGCAGTACTTC
TRBV5-5	few	TRBJ2-1	TRBD1	CASSFSFGTGASYNEQFF	TGTGCCAGCAGCTTCTCCTTCGGGACAGGGGCATCCTACAATGAGCAGTTCTTC
TRBV20-1	few	TRBJ2-5	TRBD2	CSAFGRASGGQETQYF	TGCAGTGCTTTCGGACGTGCTAGCGGGGGCCAAGAGACCCAGTACTTC
TRBV20-1	.	TRBJ2-7	TRBD2	CSASGGAVYEQYF	TGCAGTGCTAGCGGGGGGGCCGTCTACGAGCAGTACTTC
TRBV14	.	TRBJ2-1	.	CASSERPRPEQFF	TGTGCCAGCAGTGAGCGGCCGAGGCCTGAGCAGTTCTTC
TRBV10-3	.	TRBJ1-1	.	CAIRGTTEAFF	TGTGCCATCAGGGGGACAACTGAAGCTTTCTTT
TRBV12-3/TRBV12-4	.	TRBJ1-2	.	CASSPDRSVLAGYTF	TGTGCCAGCAGCCCGGACCGGTCCGTCCTGGCTGGCTACACCTTC
TRBV10-2	.	TRBJ2-4	.	CASSEGAGRMFLAKNIQYF	TGCGCCAGCAGTGAAGGGGCGGGCCGGATGTTTCTAGCCAAAAACATTCAGTACTTC
TRBV7-9	.	TRBJ1-1	TRBD1	CASSSRNKGAGGTGAFF	TGTGCCAGCAGCTCACGCAACAAGGGGGCGGGAGGCACTGGAGCTTTCTTT
TRBV6-1	.	TRBJ2-4	.	CASSEASTSTLNIQYF	TGTGCCAGCAGTGAAGCTTCGACTAGTACCCTTAACATTCAGTACTTC
TRBV11-2	.	TRBJ2-6	TRBD2	CASSFTLGGEWGANVLTF	TGTGCCAGCAGCTTCACACTTGGGGGGGAATGGGGGGCCAACGTCCTGACTTTC
TRBV20-1	.	TRBJ2-5	TRBD2	CSARGWSGNYIETQYF	TGCAGTGCTAGAGGATGGAGCGGGAATTATATAGAGACCCAGTACTTC
TRBV23-1	.	TRBJ1-1	.	CASSRGAFLRDLIEAFF	TGCGCCAGCTCCCGGGGGGCCTTCTTGAGGGACTTAATTGAAGCTTTCTTT
TRBV3-1	.	TRBJ1-6	.	CASSQGSQLGSPLHF	TGTGCCAGCAGCCAAGGTAGCCAACTGGGTTCACCCCTCCACTTT
TRBV6-5	many	TRBJ2-1	.	CASSYSTSLANEQFF	TGTGCCAGCAGTTATAGTACCTCTCTTGCGAATGAGCAGTTCTTC
TRBV28	few	TRBJ2-3	.	CASSFRGFSTDTQYF	TGTGCCAGCAGTTTCCGGGGATTCAGCACAGATACGCAGTATTTT
TRBV12-3/TRBV12-4	.	TRBJ1-1	TRBD1	CASTPGQGETLNTEAFF	TGTGCCAGCACCCCCGGACAGGGAGAAACTTTGAACACTGAAGCTTTCTTT
TRBV6-5	.	TRBJ1-4	.	CASSPTVNEKLFF	TGTGCCAGCAGTCCCACAGTTAATGAAAAACTGTTTTTT
TRBV20-1	few	TRBJ1-2	.	CSALSGVQYYGYTF	TGCAGTGCTCTCTCAGGGGTACAGTACTATGGCTACACCTTC
TRBV6-5	.	TRBJ2-1	.	CATNWRTKLFF	TGTGCCACCAACTGGAGAACAAAACTGTTCTTC
TRBV25-1	.	TRBJ2-4	.	CASSDPALAKNIQYF	TGTGCCAGCAGTGACCCAGCTCTAGCCAAAAACATTCAGTACTTC
TRBV29-1	few	TRBJ2-7	TRBD1	CSRTGGMYEQYF	TGCAGCCGGACAGGGGGGATGTACGAGCAGTACTTC
TRBV19	few	TRBJ2-5	TRBD1	CASSSQGEETQYF	TGTGCCAGTAGCTCACAGGGGGAAGAGACCCAGTACTTC
TRBV11-1	few	TRBJ1-2	TRBD1	CASSHREGANGYTF	TGTGCCAGCAGCCATCGGGAGGGGGCGAATGGCTACACCTTC
TRBV5-1	.	TRBJ2-7	.	CASSVTTTYEQYF	TGCGCCAGCAGCGTGACAACCACCTACGAGCAGTACTTC
TRBV29-1	few	TRBJ2-1	TRBD2	CSVAQSRTSVRNEQFF	TGCAGCGTTGCACAGTCACGGACTAGTGTCCGTAATGAGCAGTTCTTC
TRBV11-1	.	TRBJ2-5	TRBD1	CASSFPGRGQWPYQETRYF	TGTGCCAGCAGCTTTCCGGGACGGGGACAGTGGCCATACCAAGAGACCCGGTACTTC
TRBV6-6	.	TRBJ2-4	.	CASSFDSRNIQYF	TGTGCCAGCAGTTTTGACAGCCGAAACATTCAGTACTTC
TRBV5-1	.	TRBJ2-5	TRBD2	CASSSSGAQYF	TGCGCCAGCAGCTCTAGCGGGGCCCAGTACTTC
TRBV29-1	.	TRBJ1-4	.	CSASGVEKLFF	TGCAGCGCTTCAGGGGTTGAAAAACTGTTTTTT
TRBV6-1	many	TRBJ1-5	.	CASKQGINQPQHF	TGTGCCAGCAAACAGGGAATTAATCAGCCCCAGCATTTT
TRBV6-1	few	TRBJ2-5	TRBD2	CASSEASSSGSTETQYF	TGTGCCAGCAGTGAAGCGTCCTCTAGCGGGAGTACAGAGACCCAGTACTTC
TRBV5-1	.	TRBJ2-7	TRBD1	CASSLLGQGMSEQYF	TGCGCCAGCAGCTTGTTGGGACAGGGGATGAGCGAGCAGTACTTC
TRBV7-9	few	TRBJ2-7	TRBD2	CAVSQGGSYEQYF	TGTGCAGTCAGCCAGGGAGGGTCCTACGAGCAGTACTTC
TRBV3-1	.	TRBJ2-5	TRBD2	CASSARRLAGVETQYF	TGTGCCAGCAGCGCACGAAGACTAGCGGGGGTCGAGACCCAGTACTTC
TRBV12-3/TRBV12-4	.	TRBJ1-1	TRBD1	CASRAAGGGLNAEAFF	TGTGCCAGCAGAGCGGCAGGGGGCGGACTTAACGCTGAAGCTTTCTTT
TRBV24-1	.	TRBJ2-4	TRBD2	CATSDSQRGSIIQYF	TGTGCCACCAGTGATTCTCAGCGGGGGAGTATCATTCAGTACTTC
TRBV5-6	.	TRBJ2-1	.	CASSQDVSSYNEQFF	TGTGCCAGCAGCCAAGACGTGTCCTCCTACAATGAGCAGTTCTTC
TRBV6-1	few	TRBJ2-5	.	CASSVVAWETQYF	TGTGCCAGCAGTGTAGTAGCTTGGGAGACCCAGTACTTC
TRBV20-1	.	TRBJ1-5	.	CSARGGGQPQHF	TGCAGTGCTAGGGGCGGGGGTCAGCCCCAGCATTTT
TRBV10-3	.	TRBJ2-5	.	CAISGAGRETQYF	TGTGCCATCAGTGGAGCAGGGAGAGAGACCCAGTACTTC
TRBV5-5	.	TRBJ1-1	TRBD1	CASSLEDRGQRVNTEAFF	TGTGCCAGCAGCTTGGAGGACAGGGGGCAGAGGGTGAACACTGAAGCTTTCTTT
TRBV7-2	few	TRBJ1-2	.	CASSPLWGSQNYGYTF	TGTGCCAGCAGCCCCTTGTGGGGGTCCCAGAACTATGGCTACACCTTC
TRBV2	many	TRBJ1-4	.	CASSALQEWEKLFF	TGTGCCAGCAGTGCTCTGCAGGAATGGGAAAAACTGTTTTTT
TRBV20-1	.	TRBJ2-7	TRBD2	CSAIGLAGSSSYEQYF	TGCAGTGCCATAGGACTAGCGGGTTCTAGCTCCTACGAGCAGTACTTC
TRBV2	many	TRBJ2-1	TRBD2	CASSFGTSGTNEQFF	TGTGCCAGCAGTTTCGGGACTAGCGGAACCAATGAGCAGTTCTTC
TRBV5-1	.	TRBJ2-5	TRBD1	CASTPRGGSETQYF	TGCGCCAGCACCCCCCGAGGGGGCTCAGAGACCCAGTACTTC
TRBV28	many	TRBJ2-3	TRBD2	CASSAPAGGPDTQYF	TGTGCCAGCAGCGCCCCCGCGGGGGGGCCAGATACGCAGTATTTT
TRBV6-1	few	TRBJ2-7	.	CATERDWSSYEQYF	TGTGCCACCGAACGGGACTGGAGCTCCTACGAGCAGTACTTC